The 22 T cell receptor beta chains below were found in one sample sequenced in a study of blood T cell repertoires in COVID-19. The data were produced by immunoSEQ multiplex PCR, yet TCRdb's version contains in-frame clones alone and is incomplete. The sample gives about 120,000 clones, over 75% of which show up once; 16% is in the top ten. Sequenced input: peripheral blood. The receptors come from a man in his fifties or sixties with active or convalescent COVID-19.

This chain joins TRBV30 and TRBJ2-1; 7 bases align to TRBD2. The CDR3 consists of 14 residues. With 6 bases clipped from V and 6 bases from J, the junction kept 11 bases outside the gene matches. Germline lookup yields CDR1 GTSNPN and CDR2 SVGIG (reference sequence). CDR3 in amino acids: CACTGLVGPNEQFF. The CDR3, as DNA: TGTGCCTGTACCGGACTAGTAGGTCCCAATGAGCAGTTCTTC.

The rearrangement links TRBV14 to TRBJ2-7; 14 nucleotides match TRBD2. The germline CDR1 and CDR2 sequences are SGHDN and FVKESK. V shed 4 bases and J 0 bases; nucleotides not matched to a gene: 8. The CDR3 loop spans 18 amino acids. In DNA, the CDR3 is TGTGCCAGCAGCCCTGGGACTAGCGGGAGTGAACCCTCCTACGAGCAGTACTTC. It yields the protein CASSPGTSGSEPSYEQYF.

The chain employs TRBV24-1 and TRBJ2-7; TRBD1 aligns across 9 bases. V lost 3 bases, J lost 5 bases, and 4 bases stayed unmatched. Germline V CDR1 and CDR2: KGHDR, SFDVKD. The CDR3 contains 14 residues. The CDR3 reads CATSDPDRGDEQYF. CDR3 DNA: TGTGCCACCAGTGATCCGGACAGGGGTGACGAGCAGTACTTC.

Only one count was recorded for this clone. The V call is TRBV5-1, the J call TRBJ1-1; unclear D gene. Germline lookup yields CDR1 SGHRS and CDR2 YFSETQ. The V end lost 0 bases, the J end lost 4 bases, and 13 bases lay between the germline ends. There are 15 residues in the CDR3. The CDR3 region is CASSLAEGGPTEAFF. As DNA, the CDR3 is TGCGCCAGCAGCTTGGCCGAGGGAGGGCCCACTGAAGCTTTCTTT.

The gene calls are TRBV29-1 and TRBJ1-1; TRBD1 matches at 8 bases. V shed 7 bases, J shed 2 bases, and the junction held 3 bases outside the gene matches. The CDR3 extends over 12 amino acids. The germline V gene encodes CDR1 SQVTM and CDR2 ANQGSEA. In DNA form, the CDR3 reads TGCAGCGCTGGACAGGGTAACACTGAAGCTTTCTTT. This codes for CSAGQGNTEAFF.

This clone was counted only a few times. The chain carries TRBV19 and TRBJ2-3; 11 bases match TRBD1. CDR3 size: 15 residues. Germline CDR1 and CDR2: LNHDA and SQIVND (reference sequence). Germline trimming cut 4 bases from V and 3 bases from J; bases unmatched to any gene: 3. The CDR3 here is CASSRTGGWTDTQYF. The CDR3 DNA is TGTGCCAGTAGTAGGACAGGGGGCTGGACAGATACGCAGTATTTT.

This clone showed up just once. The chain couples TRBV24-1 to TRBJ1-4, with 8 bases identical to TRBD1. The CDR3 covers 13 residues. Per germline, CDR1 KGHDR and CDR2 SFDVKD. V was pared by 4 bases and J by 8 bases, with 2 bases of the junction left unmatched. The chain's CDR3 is CATSDRDREKLFF. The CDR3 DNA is TGTGCCACCAGTGACCGGGACAGGGAAAAACTGTTTTTT.

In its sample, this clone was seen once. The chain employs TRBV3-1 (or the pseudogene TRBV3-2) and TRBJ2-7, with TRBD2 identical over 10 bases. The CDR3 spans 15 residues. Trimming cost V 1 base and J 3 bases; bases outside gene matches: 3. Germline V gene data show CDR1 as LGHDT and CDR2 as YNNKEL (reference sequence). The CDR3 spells CASSQGASGSYEQYF. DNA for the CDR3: TGTGCCAGCAGCCAAGGCGCTAGCGGGAGCTACGAGCAGTACTTC.

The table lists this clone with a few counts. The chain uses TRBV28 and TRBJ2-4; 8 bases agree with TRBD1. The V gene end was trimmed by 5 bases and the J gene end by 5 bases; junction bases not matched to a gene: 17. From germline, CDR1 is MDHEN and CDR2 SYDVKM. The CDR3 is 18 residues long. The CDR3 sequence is CASSTPREQGGRENIQYF. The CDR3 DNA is TGTGCCAGCAGTACCCCCCGGGAACAGGGGGGACGGGAAAACATTCAGTACTTC.

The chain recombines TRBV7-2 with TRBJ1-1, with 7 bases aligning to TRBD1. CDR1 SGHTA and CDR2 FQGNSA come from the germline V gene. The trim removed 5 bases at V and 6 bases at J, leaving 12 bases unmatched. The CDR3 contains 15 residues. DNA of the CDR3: TGTGCCAGCAGCGAACCTATGGGACAGATCTCTGAAGCTTTCTTT. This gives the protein CASSEPMGQISEAFF.

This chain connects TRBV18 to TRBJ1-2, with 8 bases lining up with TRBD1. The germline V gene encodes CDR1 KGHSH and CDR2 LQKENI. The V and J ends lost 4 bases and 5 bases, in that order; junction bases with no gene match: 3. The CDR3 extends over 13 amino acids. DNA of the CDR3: TGTGCCAGCTCACAACAGGGGGAGTATGGCTACACCTTC. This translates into CASSQQGEYGYTF. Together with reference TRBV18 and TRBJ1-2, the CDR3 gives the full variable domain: NAGVMQNPRHLVRRRGQEARLRCSPMKGHSHVYWYRQLPEEGLKFMVYLQKENIIDESGMPKERFSAEFPKEGPSILRIQQVVRGDSAAYFCASSQQGEYGYTFGSGTRLTVV.

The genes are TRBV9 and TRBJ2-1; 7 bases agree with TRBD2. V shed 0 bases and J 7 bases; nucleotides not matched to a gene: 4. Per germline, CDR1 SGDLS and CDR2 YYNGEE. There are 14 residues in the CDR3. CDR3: CASSVEGSGNEQFF. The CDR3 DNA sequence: TGTGCCAGCAGCGTAGAGGGTAGCGGGAATGAGCAGTTCTTC. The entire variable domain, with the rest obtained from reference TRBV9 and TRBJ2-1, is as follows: DSGVTQTPKHLITATGQRVTLRCSPRSGDLSVYWYQQSLDQGLQFLIQYYNGEERAKGNILERFSAQQFPDLHSELNLSSLELGDSALYFCASSVEGSGNEQFFGPGTRLTVL.

The CDR3 nucleotides are TGTGCCACTAGATCTACTAACTATGGCTACACCTTC. Its protein product is CATRSTNYGYTF. The chain recombines TRBV28 with TRBJ1-2; no definite D call. The CDR3 length is 12 residues. V was cut by 10 bases and J by 0 bases, with 9 bases left in between. Germline CDR1 and CDR2: MDHEN and SYDVKM.

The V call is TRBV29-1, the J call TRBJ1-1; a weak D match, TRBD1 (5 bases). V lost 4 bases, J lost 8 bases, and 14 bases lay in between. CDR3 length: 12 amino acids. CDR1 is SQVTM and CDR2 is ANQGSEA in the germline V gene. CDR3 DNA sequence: TGCAGCGTTGTTATGGGCCAGGGCGAAGCTTTCTTT. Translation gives CSVVMGQGEAFF. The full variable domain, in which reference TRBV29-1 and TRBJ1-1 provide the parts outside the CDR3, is SAVISQKPSRDICQRGTSLTIQCQVDSQVTMMFWYRQQPGQSLTLIATANQGSEATYESGFVIDKFPISRPNLTFSTLTVSNMSPEDSSIYLCSVVMGQGEAFFGQGTRLTVV.

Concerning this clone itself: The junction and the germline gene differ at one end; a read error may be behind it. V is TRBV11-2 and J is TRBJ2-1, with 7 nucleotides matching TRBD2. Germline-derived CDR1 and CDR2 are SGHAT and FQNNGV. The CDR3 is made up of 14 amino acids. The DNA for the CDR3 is TGTGCCAGCAGCTTAGAGAGGGTGGCCGGGACTATGATCTTC. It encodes CASSLERVAGTMIF.

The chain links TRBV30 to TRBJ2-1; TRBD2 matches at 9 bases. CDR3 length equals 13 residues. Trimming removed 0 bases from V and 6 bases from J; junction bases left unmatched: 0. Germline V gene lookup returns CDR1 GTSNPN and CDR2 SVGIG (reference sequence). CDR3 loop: CAWSVGLANEQFF. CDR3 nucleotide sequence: TGTGCCTGGAGTGTGGGACTAGCCAATGAGCAGTTCTTC.

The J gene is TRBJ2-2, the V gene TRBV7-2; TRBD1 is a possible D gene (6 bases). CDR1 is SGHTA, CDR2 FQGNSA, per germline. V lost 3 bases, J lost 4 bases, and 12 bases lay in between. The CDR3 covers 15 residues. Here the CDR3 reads CASSFAGAGTGELFF. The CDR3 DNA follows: TGTGCCAGCAGCTTTGCAGGGGCAGGCACCGGGGAGCTGTTTTTT. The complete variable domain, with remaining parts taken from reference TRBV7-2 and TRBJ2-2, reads GAGVSQSPSNKVTEKGKDVELRCDPISGHTALYWYRQSLGQGLEFLIYFQGNSAPDKSGLPSDRFSAERTGGSVSTLTIQRTQQEDSAVYLCASSFAGAGTGELFFGEGSRLTVL.

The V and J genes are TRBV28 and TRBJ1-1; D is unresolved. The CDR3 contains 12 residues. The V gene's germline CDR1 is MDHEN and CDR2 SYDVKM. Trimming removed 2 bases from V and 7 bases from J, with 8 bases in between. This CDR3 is CASSLHPREAFF. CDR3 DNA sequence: TGTGCCAGCAGTTTACACCCGCGTGAAGCTTTCTTT.

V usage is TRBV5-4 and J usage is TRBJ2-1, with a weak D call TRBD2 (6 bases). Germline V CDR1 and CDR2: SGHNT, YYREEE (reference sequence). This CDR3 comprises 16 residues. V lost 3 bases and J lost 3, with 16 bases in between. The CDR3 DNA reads TGTGCCAGCAGCTATAGCGGAGATGTCCTCTACAATGAGCAGTTCTTC. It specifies CASSYSGDVLYNEQFF.

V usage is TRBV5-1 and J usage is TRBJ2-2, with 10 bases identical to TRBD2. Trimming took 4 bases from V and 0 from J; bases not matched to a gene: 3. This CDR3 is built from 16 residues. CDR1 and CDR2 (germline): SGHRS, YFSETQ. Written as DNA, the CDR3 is TGCGCCAGCAGCGGGACTAGCGATCCGAACACCGGGGAGCTGTTTTTT. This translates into CASSGTSDPNTGELFF.

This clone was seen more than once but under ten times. The CDR3 DNA follows: TGTGCCAGCAGCCCTCACGAGAGAGTTAGCAATCAGCCCCAGCATTTT. Its protein product is CASSPHERVSNQPQHF. V is TRBV27 and J is TRBJ1-5; no definite D call. Germline values: CDR1 MNHEY, CDR2 SMNVEV (reference sequence). This CDR3 has 16 amino acids. Trimming cost V 6 bases and J 0 bases, with 15 bases left between them.

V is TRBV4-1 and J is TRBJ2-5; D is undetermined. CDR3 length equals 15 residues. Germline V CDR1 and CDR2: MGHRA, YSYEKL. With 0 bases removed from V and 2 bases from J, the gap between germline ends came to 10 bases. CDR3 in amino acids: CASSQDLTEQETQYF. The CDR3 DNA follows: TGCGCCAGCAGCCAAGATCTCACAGAGCAAGAGACCCAGTACTTC.